Reported below is one TCR beta chain. Its specificity is not known. The primer mix had 60 Vbeta and 13 Jbeta primers. The assay was immunoSEQ multiplex PCR, and TCRdb's table has in-frame clones only and misses some. The table includes about 180,000 clones, 84% detected once. The sample is drawn from a study of cytomegalovirus exposure and HLA in healthy donors. Findings and limits, study-wide: An analysis that was carried out later associated approximately 17,000 TCR beta sequences with HLA alleles at 0.05 false discovery rate. Analyses of presence and absence presupposed an approximately uniform sequencing depth across donors. Cytomegalovirus-associated status was assigned to roughly 160 TCR beta chains. In a later analysis, DRB1 alleles had the most associated TCRs; HLA-C alleles the fewest.

The clonotype comes from a man younger than 35 in good health and CMV-seronegative. The sequencing input was PBMCs.

The CDR3 nucleotides read TGTGCCTGGATCGTGGGGGGATACGAGCAGTACTTC. Protein sequence: CAWIVGGYEQYF. The chain uses TRBV30 and TRBJ2-5; TRBD2 is a possible D gene (6 bases). The J call may be wrong; the DNA end is better matched by TRBJ2-7. This CDR3 is 12 amino acids long. Germline V gene lookup returns CDR1 GTSNPN and CDR2 SVGIG (reference sequence).